Listed below are T cell receptor beta chains from one sample, sequenced in a study of blood T cell repertoires in COVID-19. The table came from immunoSEQ multiplex PCR; TCRdb's copy has only in-frame clones and leaves some out. Of fewer than 250,000 clones in the sample, 84% were seen once. What was sequenced was peripheral blood. The origin of the receptors is a woman between 65 and 79 years old with active or convalescent COVID-19. The CDR3 runs from the conserved cysteine through the conserved F or W. D genes are given only for firm matches. For some rows the clone size is stated as once, few or many, or as a class when expanded; others skip it.

abundance | j_gene | v_gene | d_gene | CDR3aa | CDR3nt
once | TRBJ2-7 | TRBV27 | TRBD2 | CASTTSGSYEQYF | TGTGCCAGCACGACTAGCGGGAGCTACGAGCAGTACTTC
- | TRBJ2-1 | TRBV9 | - | CASSPPGLRSYNEQFF | TGTGCCAGCAGCCCCCCGGGACTTAGGTCCTACAATGAGCAGTTCTTC
few | TRBJ1-1 | TRBV27 | - | CASSLSPGSRNTEAFF | TGTGCCAGCAGTTTATCTCCAGGGTCGAGGAACACTGAAGCTTTCTTT
- | TRBJ1-4 | TRBV28 | - | CASMTLATNEKLFF | TGTGCCAGCATGACACTTGCAACTAATGAAAAACTGTTTTTT
- | TRBJ1-5 | TRBV6-5 | TRBD1 | CASSYTGDLSNQPQHF | TGTGCCAGCAGTTATACAGGGGATCTAAGCAATCAGCCCCAGCATTTT
- | TRBJ2-5 | TRBV7-3 | - | CASSLAGLALETQYF | TGTGCCAGCAGCTTAGCCGGGCTAGCTTTAGAGACCCAGTACTTC
- | TRBJ1-5 | TRBV24-1 | - | CATSDLRENNQPQHF | TGTGCCACCAGTGATTTAAGAGAGAACAATCAGCCCCAGCATTTT
- | TRBJ1-5 | TRBV18 | - | CASSRDTTQGLWPQHF | TGTGCCAGCTCCCGAGACACAACCCAGGGATTGTGGCCCCAGCATTTT
- | TRBJ2-7 | TRBV14 | - | CASSQGPGPYEQYF | TGTGCCAGCAGCCAAGGTCCAGGTCCCTACGAGCAGTACTTC
- | TRBJ1-1 | TRBV12-5 | - | CVSGLDPGRGNTEAFF | TGTGTTAGTGGTTTGGACCCGGGCAGGGGGAACACTGAAGCTTTCTTT
- | TRBJ1-1 | TRBV29-1 | - | CSADPGDMNTEAFF | TGCAGCGCCGATCCAGGGGACATGAACACTGAAGCTTTCTTT
once | TRBJ2-1 | TRBV6-5 | TRBD2 | CASSYSLAGQNEQFF | TGTGCCAGCAGTTACTCACTAGCGGGGCAGAATGAGCAGTTCTTC
- | TRBJ1-3 | TRBV21-1 | - | CASAFWRGRNTIYF | TGTGCCAGCGCCTTCTGGCGGGGGCGAAACACCATATATTTT
- | TRBJ2-1 | TRBV21-1 | - | CASSLGLAGVDEQFF | TGTGCCAGCAGCCTGGGACTAGCGGGAGTAGATGAGCAGTTCTTC
once | TRBJ2-3 | TRBV6-1 | - | CASSEIRLTRGTDTQYF | TGTGCCAGCAGTGAAATACGCCTAACCCGCGGCACAGATACGCAGTATTTT
- | TRBJ1-5 | TRBV19 | - | CASSIKGRTQPQHF | TGTGCCAGTAGTATCAAGGGGAGGACTCAGCCCCAGCATTTT